The 23 T cell receptor beta chains below come from one sample, sequenced in a study of blood T cell repertoires in COVID-19. The table came from immunoSEQ multiplex PCR; TCRdb's copy has only in-frame clones and leaves some out. The sample yields fewer than 200,000 clones, roughly 76% seen once. Sequenced input: peripheral blood. The receptors shown here come from a woman in her thirties or forties with COVID-19, enrolled during active disease.

This chain connects TRBV27 to TRBJ2-7; TRBD1 aligns across 7 bases. This CDR3 has 13 residues. The V gene end was trimmed by 5 bases and the J gene end by 3 bases; junction bases not matched to a gene: 4. Germline V lookup: CDR1 MNHEY, CDR2 SMNVEV (reference sequence). CDR3 DNA sequence: TGTGCCAGCAGTGGGGGACAGATCTACGAGCAGTACTTC. Amino acids: CASSGGQIYEQYF.

This clone was observed a few times. The CDR3 region has the DNA TGTGCCAGCAGCGAAGCGGGGGGGCAGAACATTCAGTACTTC. Its protein is CASSEAGGQNIQYF. The rearrangement links TRBV4-2 to TRBJ2-4; the match to TRBD2 covers 10 bases. CDR1 is LGHNA, CDR2 YNFKEQ, per germline. V was clipped by 5 bases and J by 7 bases; unmatched bases: 5. This CDR3 comprises 14 residues.

V and J are TRBV7-9 and TRBJ1-2; D is undetermined. CDR1 and CDR2 from the germline V gene are SEHNR and FQNEAQ (reference sequence). The V end lost 2 bases, the J end lost 4 bases, and 14 bases lay between the germline ends. The CDR3 is 15 residues long. CDR3 sequence: CASSLTNEAGYGYTF. As DNA, the CDR3 is TGTGCCAGCAGCTTAACAAACGAGGCTGGCTATGGCTACACCTTC.

This chain uses TRBV27 with TRBJ2-7, with TRBD1 matching 11 bases. The V gene end was trimmed by 6 bases and the J gene end by 12 bases; junction bases not matched to a gene: 10. The CDR3 totals 13 residues. Germline values: CDR1 MNHEY, CDR2 SMNVEV (reference sequence). CDR3: CASRPVGQGGLYF. For the CDR3, the DNA is TGTGCCAGCAGACCCGTGGGACAGGGGGGTTTGTACTTC.

The chain is built from TRBV5-4 and TRBJ1-2; a possible D gene is TRBD1 (6 bases). The CDR3 has 13 residues. V lost 1 base to trimming and J lost 5 bases, with 9 bases between them. Germline V CDR1 and CDR2: SGHNT, YYREEE (reference sequence). The CDR3 reads CASSLPGTYGYTF. The CDR3 DNA sequence: TGTGCCAGCAGCTTGCCCGGGACATATGGCTACACCTTC. Looking up the rest from reference TRBV5-4 and TRBJ1-2 gives the full variable domain: ETGVTQSPTHLIKTRGQQVTLRCSSQSGHNTVSWYQQALGQGPQFIFQYYREEENGRGNFPPRFSGLQFPNYSSELNVNALELDDSALYLCASSLPGTYGYTFGSGTRLTVV.

The chain combines TRBV7-9 with TRBJ1-2; no clear D. Trimming removed 7 bases from V and 8 bases from J, with 14 bases in between. Per the germline V gene, CDR1 is SEHNR and CDR2 is FQNEAQ (reference sequence). The CDR3 covers 12 residues. The CDR3 bases are TGTGCCAGCACCTTGCCGGGAAAAGGCTACACCTTC. This encodes CASTLPGKGYTF.

The J gene is TRBJ2-7, the V gene TRBV27, with 14 bases identical to TRBD2. J was trimmed by 2 bases and V by 3 bases; bases with no gene match: 12. From germline, CDR1 is MNHEY and CDR2 SMNVEV (reference sequence). This CDR3 is 19 amino acids long. The CDR3 reads CASSLQGLAGGAFPYEQYF. Written as DNA, the CDR3 is TGTGCCAGCAGTTTGCAAGGACTAGCGGGAGGAGCTTTCCCCTACGAGCAGTACTTC.

A note on this clone: This same CDR3 is encoded by further DNA sequences in the sample. V and J are TRBV6-5 and TRBJ2-7; no clear D. CDR1 and CDR2 (germline): MNHEY, SVGAGI. The CDR3 length is 11 residues. V was shortened by 3 bases and J by 6 bases, with 6 bases between the two germline ends. The CDR3 protein is CASSYEREQYF. CDR3 sequence (DNA): TGTGCCAGCAGTTATGAGCGCGAGCAGTACTTC.

The genes are TRBV9 and TRBJ2-1, with 9 bases that match TRBD2. Germline CDR1 and CDR2: SGDLS and YYNGEE. The CDR3 sequence is 16 residues long. Trimming at V came to 3 bases and at J to 8 bases, leaving 12 bases not matched to a gene. This CDR3 reads CASSEEIAGAAYEQFF. CDR3 sequence (DNA): TGTGCCAGCAGCGAGGAGATAGCGGGAGCGGCGTATGAGCAGTTCTTC.

The gene calls are TRBV5-6 and TRBJ2-1, with D possibly being TRBD2 (5 bases). Between the trimmed V and J ends, which lost 3 bases and 5 bases, there was a span of 18 bases. Germline values: CDR1 SGHDT, CDR2 YYEEEE. There are 16 residues in the CDR3. CDR3 region: CASSSFSLRANNEQFF. For the CDR3, the DNA is TGTGCCAGCAGCTCCTTCTCACTGCGGGCCAACAATGAGCAGTTCTTC.

The chain is built from TRBV24-1 and TRBJ2-1; TRBD2 matches 10 bases. This CDR3 comprises 15 residues. Germline V gene data show CDR1 as KGHDR and CDR2 as SFDVKD. Germline trimming cut 0 bases from V and 11 bases from J; bases unmatched to any gene: 6. The DNA of the CDR3 is TGTGCCACCAGTGATTTGGCTAGCGGGGGTACAAAGCAGTTCTTC. Amino acid sequence: CATSDLASGGTKQFF.

The J gene is TRBJ2-7, the V gene TRBV3-1 (or the pseudogene TRBV3-2); 7 nucleotides align to TRBD1. Germline CDR1 reads LGHDT; CDR2 reads YNNKEL (reference sequence). V trimming: 5 bases; J trimming: 3 bases; junction bases outside the gene matches: 10. The CDR3 covers 15 residues. CDR3 DNA sequence: TGTGCCAGCAGCGGTCGACAGGGCCTAAACTACGAGCAGTACTTC. Its protein product is CASSGRQGLNYEQYF.

This clone appeared once. The chain couples TRBV6-5 to TRBJ2-7, with TRBD2 identical over 7 bases. CDR1 and CDR2 (germline): MNHEY, SVGAGI. The V gene end was trimmed by 0 bases and the J gene end by 3 bases; junction bases not matched to a gene: 8. The CDR3 covers 16 residues. CDR3 sequence reads: CASSYSKAGAHYEQYF. In DNA form, the CDR3 reads TGTGCCAGCAGTTACTCGAAGGCGGGAGCGCACTACGAGCAGTACTTC.

This rearrangement joins TRBV6-5 to TRBJ1-2, with D maybe TRBD1 (5 bases). The CDR3 totals 13 residues. V was clipped by 4 bases and J by 4 bases, with 10 bases between them. CDR1 MNHEY and CDR2 SVGAGI come from the germline V gene. The CDR3 loop reads CASSFDRVYGYTF. In nucleotides, the CDR3 is TGTGCCAGCAGTTTCGACAGAGTCTATGGCTACACCTTC.

The J gene is TRBJ1-1, the V gene TRBV29-1, with TRBD1 matching 12 bases. Trimming removed 6 bases from V and 2 bases from J; junction bases left unmatched: 1. Germline CDR1 is SQVTM and CDR2 is ANQGSEA. The CDR3 spans 13 residues. CDR3 DNA sequence: TGCAGCGTGGGACAGGGGGCCAACACTGAAGCTTTCTTT. Translated, it gives CSVGQGANTEAFF.

The V gene is TRBV2, the J gene TRBJ2-5, with TRBD1 identical over 8 bases. Germline V gene lookup returns CDR1 SNHLY and CDR2 FYNNEI. Trimming at V came to 4 bases and at J to 5 bases, leaving 6 bases not matched to a gene. The CDR3 is 14 amino acids. CDR3 coding DNA: TGTGCCAGCAGTGCGACCAGGGGGCAGGAGACCCAGTACTTC. It specifies CASSATRGQETQYF. The full variable domain, in which reference TRBV2 and TRBJ2-5 provide the parts outside the CDR3, is EPEVTQTPSHQVTQMGQEVILRCVPISNHLYFYWYRQILGQKVEFLVSFYNNEISEKSEIFDDQFSVERPDGSNFTLKIRSTKLEDSAMYFCASSATRGQETQYFGPGTRLLVL.

CDR3: CASSPQPAASGNTIYF. The DNA for the CDR3 is TGTGCCAGCAGCCCCCAGCCGGCGGCCTCTGGAAACACCATATATTTT. V and J are TRBV7-6 and TRBJ1-3; unclear D gene. V lost 5 bases and J lost 0, with 14 bases in between. CDR1 and CDR2 from the germline V gene are SGHVS and FNYEAQ. The CDR3 totals 16 residues.

This clone was seen only a few times. The rearrangement joins TRBV11-3 to TRBJ2-1, with D perhaps TRBD1 (5 bases). Germline V CDR1 and CDR2: SGHNT, YENEEA. Trimming removed 3 bases from V and 9 bases from J, with 18 bases in between. This CDR3 has 15 amino acids. CDR3 bases: TGTGCCAGCAGCTTGATTTCAGGGAAGGGTGCTGAGCAGTTCTTC. It is translated as CASSLISGKGAEQFF.

J is TRBJ2-1 and V is TRBV7-3, with D maybe TRBD2 (6 bases). With 3 bases removed from V and 3 bases from J, the gap between germline ends came to 18 bases. The germline V gene encodes CDR1 SGHTA and CDR2 FQGTGA. The CDR3 is 17 residues long. The DNA of the CDR3 is TGTGCCAGCAGCTTGTCCCGGGACTCCCTGGGCTACAATGAGCAGTTCTTC. Protein: CASSLSRDSLGYNEQFF.

The chain links TRBV18 to TRBJ2-7; 7 nucleotides match TRBD2. Germline V gene lookup returns CDR1 KGHSH and CDR2 LQKENI. The J segment lost 3 bases and the V segment lost 1 base, leaving 6 bases of the junction unmatched. The CDR3 is 15 amino acids. The CDR3 DNA reads as TGTGCCAGCTCACCACTTGGGGTAGCGGGCTACGAGCAGTACTTC. Its translation is CASSPLGVAGYEQYF.

The chain uses TRBV7-3 and TRBJ2-1; 8 bases line up with TRBD2. CDR3 length: 14 residues. Germline CDR1 SGHTA, CDR2 FQGTGA. V was pared by 5 bases and J by 0 bases, with 0 bases of the junction left unmatched. CDR3 sequence (DNA): TGTGCCAGCAGCACTAGCGGCTCCTACAATGAGCAGTTCTTC. Amino acid sequence: CASSTSGSYNEQFF. Full variable domain (missing parts from reference TRBV7-3 and TRBJ2-1): GAGVSQTPSNKVTEKGKYVELRCDPISGHTALYWYRQSLGQGPEFLIYFQGTGAADDSGLPNDRFFAVRPEGSVSTLKIQRTERGDSAVYLCASSTSGSYNEQFFGPGTRLTVL.

CDR3 in DNA: TGTGCCAGCAGCTTAGACGGACTACGACAAGAGACCCAGTACTTC. Protein product: CASSLDGLRQETQYF. This chain links TRBV7-6 with TRBJ2-5; D is possibly TRBD2 (6 bases). The V end was cut by 1 base, the J end by 2 bases, with 11 bases between. The CDR3 spans 15 residues. Germline CDR1 is SGHVS and CDR2 is FNYEAQ.

The chain carries TRBV14 and TRBJ2-7; TRBD2 matches 8 bases. With V trimmed by 0 bases and J by 0 bases, 10 bases remained unmatched. Germline values: CDR1 SGHDN, CDR2 FVKESK. The CDR3 totals 18 residues. The CDR3 is CASSQDRVAGKDSYEQYF. The CDR3 nucleotides read TGTGCCAGCAGCCAAGATAGAGTAGCGGGAAAAGACTCCTACGAGCAGTACTTC.